This section outlines one T cell receptor (beta chain) sequence together with its context. This entry is derived from a study of T cells in tuberculosis. Study findings and constraints: T cells binding CD1B-GMM tetramer weakly possibly escaped the sort.

Thawed, overnight-rested PBMC were stained with GMM-loaded CD1B tetramer, viability dye and anti-CD3, then sorted. CD1B tetramers were loaded with Rhodococcus equi-derived C32 glucose monomycolate. Each donor contributed approximately 93,000 sorted tetramer-negative cells. This CDR3 has 15 residues. Germline CDR1 and CDR2: SGHDT and YYEEEE. The V segment lost 4 bases and the J segment 2 bases; nucleotides outside the gene matches: 6. Sequencing of TCR-alpha and TCR-beta chains was unpaired. Using immunoSEQ multiplex PCR, the repertoire was profiled, and TCRdb retains in-frame clones only, with some absent. The table shows tens of thousands of clones, with about nine tenths occurring only once.

The specimen sequenced was CD1b-GMM tetramer-negative cells sorted from PBMCs. The clonotype was recovered from an adult woman with latent tuberculosis. This chain connects TRBV5-6 to TRBJ2-5, with 9 bases lining up with TRBD2. The CDR3 nucleotides are TGTGCCAGCAGCCGCTCGACTAGCGGTCAAGAGACCCAGTACTTC. It specifies CASSRSTSGQETQYF.